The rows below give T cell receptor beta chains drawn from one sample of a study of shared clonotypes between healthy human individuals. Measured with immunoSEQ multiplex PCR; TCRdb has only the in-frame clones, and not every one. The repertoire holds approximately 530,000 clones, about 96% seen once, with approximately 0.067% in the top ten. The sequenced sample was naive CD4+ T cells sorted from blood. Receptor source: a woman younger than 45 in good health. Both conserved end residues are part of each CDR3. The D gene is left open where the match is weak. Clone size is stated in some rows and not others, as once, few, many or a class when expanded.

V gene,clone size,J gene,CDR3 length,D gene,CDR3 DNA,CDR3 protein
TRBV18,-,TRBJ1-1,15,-,TGTGCCAGCTCACCAGTGGACCTTATGAACACTGAAGCTTTCTTT,CASSPVDLMNTEAFF
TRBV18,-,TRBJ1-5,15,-,TGTGCCAGCTCACCATCCGGGGCCGGAAATCAGCCCCAGCATTTT,CASSPSGAGNQPQHF
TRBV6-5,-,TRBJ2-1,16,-,TGTGCCAGCAGTTACTCGTGGAGGGGAGGTGGCAATGAGCAGTTCTTC,CASSYSWRGGGNEQFF
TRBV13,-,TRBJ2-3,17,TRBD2,TGTGCCAGCAGCTTAGAACCCCCAGCGGGATCTACAGATACGCAGTATTTT,CASSLEPPAGSTDTQYF
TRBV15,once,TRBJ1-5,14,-,TGTGCCACCAGCACCCCAGGGGTGGATCAGCCCCAGCATTTT,CATSTPGVDQPQHF
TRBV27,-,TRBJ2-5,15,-,TGTGCCAGCAGTTTATCCTCATGGGGCGGGGAGACCCAGTACTTC,CASSLSSWGGETQYF
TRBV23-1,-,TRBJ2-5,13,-,TGCGCCAGCAGTTTTGGACCTGGGGAGACCCAGTACTTC,CASSFGPGETQYF
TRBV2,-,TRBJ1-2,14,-,TGTGCCAGCAGTGAACGGCAGGGCGGCTATGGCTACACCTTC,CASSERQGGYGYTF
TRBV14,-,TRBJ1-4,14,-,TGTGCCAGCAGCCAACAGACAGGTGGTGAAAAACTGTTTTTT,CASSQQTGGEKLFF
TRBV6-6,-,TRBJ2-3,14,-,TGTGCCAGCAGTTACTCCCTCGAGGGGAATACGCAGTATTTT,CASSYSLEGNTQYF
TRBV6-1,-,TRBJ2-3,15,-,TGTGCCAGCAGTGAACCGGGAGCTAGCACAGATACGCAGTATTTT,CASSEPGASTDTQYF
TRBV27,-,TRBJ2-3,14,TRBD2,TGTGCCAGCACCCCCGGGAGGGCCAAAGATACGCAGTATTTT,CASTPGRAKDTQYF
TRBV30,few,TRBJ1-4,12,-,TGTGCCTGGAGAGAGACTAATGAAAAACTGTTTTTT,CAWRETNEKLFF
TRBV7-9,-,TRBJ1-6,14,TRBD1,TGTGCCAGCAGCGAACAGGGGGGCGATTCACCCCTCCACTTT,CASSEQGGDSPLHF
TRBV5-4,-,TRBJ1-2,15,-,TGTGCCAGCAGCTTGGATCCCACAGGGACCTATGGCTACACCTTC,CASSLDPTGTYGYTF
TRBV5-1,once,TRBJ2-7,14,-,TGCGCCAGCAGCTTGGTGTTGAGTCCCTACGAGCAGTACTTC,CASSLVLSPYEQYF
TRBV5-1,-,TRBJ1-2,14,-,TGCGCCAGCAGCTTGCGAGGGGCCGACTATGGCTACACCTTC,CASSLRGADYGYTF
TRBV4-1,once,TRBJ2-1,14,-,TGCGCCAGCCGCAGCCCAAGTAAGGAGTATGAGCAGTTCTTC,CASRSPSKEYEQFF
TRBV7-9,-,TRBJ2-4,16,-,TGTGCCAGCAGCTTAGGATTAAAATGGGGCAAAAACATTCAGTACTTC,CASSLGLKWGKNIQYF
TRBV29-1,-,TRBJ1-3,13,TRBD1,TGCAGCGTCTCAGGGGGCGCGGGAAACACCATATATTTT,CSVSGGAGNTIYF
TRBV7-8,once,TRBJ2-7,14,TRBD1,TGTGCCAGCAGCCAGGACAGGGGTAATTACGAGCAGTACTTC,CASSQDRGNYEQYF
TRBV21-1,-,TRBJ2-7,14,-,TGTGCCAGCAGCACCCAGACATCCCACTACGAGCAGTACTTC,CASSTQTSHYEQYF
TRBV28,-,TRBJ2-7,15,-,TGTGCCAGCAGTTTATATGGTACAGGGCTTTCCGAGCAGTACTTC,CASSLYGTGLSEQYF
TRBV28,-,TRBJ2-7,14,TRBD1,TGTGCCAGCAGGGGACAGGGTTCGGGCGGCGAGCAGTACTTC,CASRGQGSGGEQYF
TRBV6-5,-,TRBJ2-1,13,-,TGTGCCAGCAGCACCCCTCTTTACAATGAGCAGTTCTTC,CASSTPLYNEQFF
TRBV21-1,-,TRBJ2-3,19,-,TGTGCCAGCAGCACCATCGCCGGGACTAGCGGGAGTCGGGGAGATACGCAGTATTTT,CASSTIAGTSGSRGDTQYF
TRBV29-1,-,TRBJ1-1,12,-,TGCAGCGTTGAAGAAACAGGCACTGAAGCTTTCTTT,CSVEETGTEAFF
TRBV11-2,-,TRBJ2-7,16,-,TGTGCCAGCAGCTTAGATCGTACAGGCTATTCCTACGAGCAGTACTTC,CASSLDRTGYSYEQYF